What follows is one T cell receptor beta chain and its context. Antigen unknown. This sample was included in a study of T cell responses to AZD1222 COVID-19 vaccine. The CDR3 is 16 amino acids. V was trimmed by 7 bases and J by 0 bases, leaving 18 bases between them. Germline V gene data show CDR1 as SNHLY and CDR2 as FYNNEI. General study findings and limits: At baseline, just six AZD1222 recipients tested seropositive. Without day 14 samples, only post-peak T cell repertoires were studied.

Here immunoSEQ multiplex PCR was the method, and the copy in TCRdb shows in-frame clones only, minus some. The sample has 140,000 or so clones; 90% to 95% are singletons. The chain joins TRBV2 to TRBJ2-5, with D possibly TRBD2 on 7 matching bases. The receptor was derived from an adult who had recovered from COVID-19. Sequencing was performed on peripheral blood, taken after recovery from COVID-19. The CDR3 nucleotides are TGTGCCAGCATGCATTGGGGGGGCGGCGACCAAGAGACCCAGTACTTC. Its protein product is CASMHWGGGDQETQYF.